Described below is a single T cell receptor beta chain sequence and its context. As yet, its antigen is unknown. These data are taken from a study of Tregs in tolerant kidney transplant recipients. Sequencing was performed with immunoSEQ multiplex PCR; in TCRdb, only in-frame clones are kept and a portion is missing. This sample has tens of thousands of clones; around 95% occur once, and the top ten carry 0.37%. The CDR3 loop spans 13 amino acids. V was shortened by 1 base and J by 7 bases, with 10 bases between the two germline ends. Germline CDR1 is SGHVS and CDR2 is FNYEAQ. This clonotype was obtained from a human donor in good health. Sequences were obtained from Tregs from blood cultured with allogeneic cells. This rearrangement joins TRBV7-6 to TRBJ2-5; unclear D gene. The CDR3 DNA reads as TGTGCCAGCAGCTTAGAGTCCTCGGGGACCCAGTACTTC. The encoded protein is CASSLESSGTQYF.